This TCR beta chain was found in a study of shared clonotypes between healthy human individuals. Germline V gene lookup returns CDR1 WNHNN and CDR2 SYGVQD (reference sequence). With 0 bases removed from V and 4 bases from J, the gap between germline ends came to 9 bases. There are 14 residues in the CDR3. Clones were read by immunoSEQ multiplex PCR, and TCRdb kept only the in-frame ones, dropping some. This table has under 2,500,000 clones, under 97% appearing once. The specimen sequenced was naive CD4+ T cells sorted from blood. The subset is: CD45RA+ positively selected. The receptor's source is a man in his late teens or twenties in good health. This chain connects TRBV10-1 to TRBJ1-1, with D hard to call. The CDR3 DNA reads as TGCGCCAGCAGTGAGTCGAGTGGGTTCACTGAAGCTTTCTTT. Its translation: CASSESSGFTEAFF.